This entry lists 8 T cell receptor beta chains sequenced from one sample in a study of blood T cells in healthy people across ages. The authors ran a second PCR of about 6 to 11 cycles using a sample-barcoded 5' primer and a J-beta primer mix. One entry per CDR3 protein results from TCRdb running MiXCR on the 5' RACE reads. The repertoire includes over 950,000 distinct CDR3 sequences, just over 50% of them detected once, and 20% to 25% sits in the top ten. Sequencing was performed on blood. The receptor source for this set is a woman in her sixties in good health.

The CDR3 nucleotides are TGTGCCAGCAGCCAAGATTCTTGGAGGGAGGCATTCGGGCAGTACTTC. Translating it yields CASSQDSWREAFGQYF. The V and J genes are TRBV14 and TRBJ2-7; tentatively, D is TRBD2 (6 bases). CDR1 SGHDN and CDR2 FVKESK come from the germline V gene. This CDR3 region has 16 residues. Deletions cut 0 bases from V and 9 bases from J, with 21 bases between.

The rearrangement joins TRBV5-6 to TRBJ2-4; unclear D gene. Gene TRBJ2-7 matches the end of the DNA better, so the J call may be wrong. The CDR3 contains 15 residues. The germline CDR1 and CDR2 sequences are SGHDT and YYEEEE. For the CDR3, the DNA is TGTGCCAGCAGCTTCGGCACCCGGAGCTCCTACGAGCAGTACTTC. Protein product: CASSFGTRSSYEQYF.

The rearrangement links TRBV28 to TRBJ1-2; a weak D match, TRBD1 (6 bases). The germline V and J ends were trimmed by 6 bases and 0 bases, with 14 bases remaining between them. The CDR3 totals 15 residues. CDR1 and CDR2 (germline): MDHEN, SYDVKM. CDR3 DNA: TGTGCCAGCAGCCGTACAGGGCTTGCTAACTATGGCTACACCTTC. This codes for CASSRTGLANYGYTF.

As to this clonotype: The junction does not match germline at one end; this may be a read error. The chain carries TRBV7-6 and TRBJ2-1; a weak D match, TRBD1 (5 bases). This CDR3 comprises 12 residues. Germline CDR1 is SGHVS and CDR2 is FNYEAQ. Written as DNA, the CDR3 is TGTGCCAGCGGCTTAGAAGGGGTAGAGCAGTTCTTC. The encoded protein is CASGLEGVEQFF.

V is TRBV20-1 and J is TRBJ2-7; 13 bases agree with TRBD2. The V and J ends lost 5 bases and 5 bases, in that order; junction bases with no gene match: 9. The CDR3 contains 15 residues. CDR1 and CDR2 (germline): DFQATT, SNEGSKA (reference sequence). The CDR3 reads CSASPGLAGDNEQYF. CDR3 nucleotide sequence: TGCAGTGCTTCCCCCGGACTAGCGGGAGATAACGAGCAGTACTTC.

This clonotype appeared a single time. V is TRBV20-1 and J is TRBJ1-2; the match to TRBD1 covers 7 bases. Germline V gives CDR1 DFQATT, CDR2 SNEGSKA (reference sequence). The V gene end was trimmed by 5 bases and the J gene end by 2 bases; junction bases not matched to a gene: 5. This CDR3 contains 13 residues. The chain's CDR3 is CSAGLQGNYGYTF. CDR3 DNA: TGCAGTGCTGGCCTACAGGGGAACTATGGCTACACCTTC.

With regard to this clonotype: A single base separates this from a much larger clone, so it may be a read error. The chain links TRBV20-1 to TRBJ1-2; the D gene is possibly TRBD1 (5 bases). CDR1 is DFQATT and CDR2 is SNEGSKA in the germline V gene (reference sequence). The CDR3 extends over 13 amino acids. The ends were cut back, 3 bases at V and 10 bases at J, with 18 bases in the middle. The CDR3: CSASTPTGNDYTF. Here the CDR3 DNA reads TGCAGTGCTAGTACCCCAACAGGAAATGACTACACCTTC.

The CDR3 sequence is CSTRSGNYEQYF. DNA for the CDR3: TGCAGTACGAGGTCAGGGAACTACGAGCAGTACTTC. The gene calls are TRBV20-1 and TRBJ2-7; D perhaps matches TRBD1 (5 bases). Germline CDR1 and CDR2: DFQATT and SNEGSKA (reference sequence). The CDR3 runs 12 residues. V was clipped by 8 bases and J by 3 bases, with 14 bases between them.